These 5 T cell receptor beta chains originate from one sample sequenced in a study of T cell responses to AZD1222 COVID-19 vaccine. Repertoires were generated with immunoSEQ multiplex PCR, while TCRdb's copy carries only in-frame clones and drops some. The repertoire consists of about 100,000 clones, with roughly 84% occurring once and the leading ten covering under 4%. Here the sequenced sample was peripheral blood, taken on day 0 of AZD1222 vaccination. These receptors were obtained from an adult in good health.

The rearrangement links TRBV18 to TRBJ1-4, with 8 bases fitting TRBD1. There are 17 residues in the CDR3. After removal of 3 bases from V and 3 bases from J, the junction contained 9 bases not matched to a gene. Germline CDR1 and CDR2: KGHSH and LQKENI. As DNA, the CDR3 is TGTGCCAGCTCACCGTATACTTTGGGACAGGCTAATGAAAAACTGTTTTTT. Translated, it gives CASSPYTLGQANEKLFF.

The chain employs TRBV28 and TRBJ1-2; D is possibly TRBD1 (5 bases). From germline, CDR1 is MDHEN and CDR2 SYDVKM. With 6 bases removed from V and 4 bases from J, the gap between germline ends came to 9 bases. The CDR3 covers 12 residues. This CDR3 is CASSQGLYGYTF. CDR3 in DNA: TGTGCCAGCAGCCAGGGTCTCTATGGCTACACCTTC.

Points on this clone: The same CDR3 is also encoded by other DNA sequences in this sample. This rearrangement joins TRBV14 to TRBJ1-5; D is unresolved. This CDR3 is 12 amino acids long. The germline gives CDR1 SGHDN, CDR2 FVKESK. Trimming pared 1 base from V and 6 bases from J, leaving 4 bases between. The CDR3 region is CASSQVGQPQHF. CDR3 bases: TGTGCCAGCAGCCAAGTCGGTCAGCCCCAGCATTTT.

V gene TRBV3-1 (or the pseudogene TRBV3-2) combines with J gene TRBJ1-2; D is uncertain. The CDR3 length is 15 residues. Germline CDR1 and CDR2: LGHDT and YNNKEL (reference sequence). Deletions cut 2 bases from V and 0 bases from J, with 10 bases between. CDR3 loop: CASSQSRIPNYGYTF. The DNA of the CDR3 is TGTGCCAGCAGCCAAAGTAGAATACCTAACTATGGCTACACCTTC.

The chain carries TRBV5-1 and TRBJ1-4, with D maybe TRBD1 (5 bases). CDR1 and CDR2 from the germline V gene are SGHRS and YFSETQ. V lost 4 bases to trimming and J lost 6 bases, with 16 bases between them. The CDR3 covers 15 residues. The CDR3 DNA follows: TGCGCCAGCAGCCCCCAACTGGTAGGGGATGAAAAACTGTTTTTT. It translates to CASSPQLVGDEKLFF.